This section outlines one T cell receptor beta chain sequence together with its context. The sample is drawn from a study of shared clonotypes between healthy human individuals. Study as a whole: Three plates each covered CD4 naive and memory; CD8 naive two, CD8 memory one.

Sequenced by immunoSEQ multiplex PCR; TCRdb stores in-frame clones only, minus some. The profile shows millions of clones, roughly nine tenths of them singletons. The V gene end was trimmed by 5 bases and the J gene end by 6 bases; junction bases not matched to a gene: 0. Germline-derived CDR1 and CDR2 are SNHLY and FYNNEI. The length of the CDR3 is 12 residues. The sequencing sample was made of naive CD4+ T cells sorted from blood. Specified subset: CD45RA+ positively selected. The V and J genes are TRBV2 and TRBJ2-7; 11 positions agree with TRBD2. This sequence originates from a man in his late teens or twenties in good health. The CDR3 loop reads CASSLAGGEQYF. CDR3 DNA: TGTGCCAGCAGTCTAGCGGGGGGCGAGCAGTACTTC.